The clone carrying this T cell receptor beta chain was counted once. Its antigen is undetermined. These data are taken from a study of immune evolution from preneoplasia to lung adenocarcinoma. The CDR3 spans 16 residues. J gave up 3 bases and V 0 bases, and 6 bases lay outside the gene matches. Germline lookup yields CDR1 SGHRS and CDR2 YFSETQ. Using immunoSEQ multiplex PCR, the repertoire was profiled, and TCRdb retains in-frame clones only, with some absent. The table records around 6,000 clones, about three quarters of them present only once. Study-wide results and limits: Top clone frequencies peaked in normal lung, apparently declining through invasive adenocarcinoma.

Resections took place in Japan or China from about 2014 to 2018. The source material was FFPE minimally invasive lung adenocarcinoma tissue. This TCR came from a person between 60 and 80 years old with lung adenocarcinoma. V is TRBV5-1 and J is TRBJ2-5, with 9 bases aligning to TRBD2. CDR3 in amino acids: CASSLGGLAGEETQYF. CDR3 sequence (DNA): TGCGCCAGCAGCTTGGGGGGACTAGCTGGGGAAGAGACCCAGTACTTC.